The 10 T cell receptor beta chains below come from one sample, sequenced in a study of early T cells in non-severe SARS-CoV-2 infection (dated by TCRdb to 2020 to 2022). Library prep was done by 5' RACE. The instrument was a NextSeq 500. In-frame beta chains were kept once TCRdb had trimmed the public reads at Q25 with fastp and called clones with MiXCR. One record per CDR3 amino acid sequence lists the most common genes and DNA. The sample table holds roughly 55,000 distinct CDR3 sequences, of which around 14% were seen once. The biggest ten clones account for 8% to 10% of the sample. The specimen was whole blood, collected at baseline. The receptors were gathered from an adult who was a healthcare worker with PCR-confirmed SARS-CoV-2 infection or an uninfected control (not recorded which).

The chain combines TRBV20-1 with TRBJ2-3; D is undetermined. Germline V gene lookup returns CDR1 DFQATT and CDR2 SNEGSKA (reference sequence). Trimming cost V 4 bases and J 0 bases, with 11 bases left between them. This CDR3 is built from 14 residues. CDR3 DNA sequence: TGCAGTGCTATTAAACCCGCTAGCACAGATACGCAGTATTTT. It encodes CSAIKPASTDTQYF.

The chain carries TRBV5-1 and TRBJ2-7; 11 bases map to TRBD1. V was pared by 7 bases and J by 6 bases, with 9 bases of the junction left unmatched. The CDR3 has 14 residues. Germline-derived CDR1 and CDR2 are SGHRS and YFSETQ. Written as DNA, the CDR3 is TGCGCCAGCCGCCCCGGGACAGGGGGTATCGAGCAGTACTTC. Translated, it gives CASRPGTGGIEQYF.

V gene TRBV28 combines with J gene TRBJ2-3, with a weak D call TRBD2 (6 bases). This CDR3 is built from 16 residues. Germline CDR1 is MDHEN and CDR2 is SYDVKM. Deletions cut 5 bases from V and 6 bases from J, with 21 bases between. Here the CDR3 reads CASSLNRAYRGDTQYF. The CDR3 DNA follows: TGTGCCAGCAGTCTCAATAGGGCCTACCGGGGGGATACGCAGTATTTT.

The V and J genes are TRBV18 and TRBJ1-1; D not resolved. This CDR3 has 16 amino acids. In germline, CDR1 is KGHSH, CDR2 LQKENI. Deletions cut 0 bases from V and 0 bases from J, with 11 bases between. The CDR3 DNA follows: TGTGCCAGCTCACCACCGAAGTCAGGTATGAACACTGAAGCTTTCTTT. It yields the protein CASSPPKSGMNTEAFF. Supplemented by reference TRBV18 and TRBJ1-1, the full variable domain reads NAGVMQNPRHLVRRRGQEARLRCSPMKGHSHVYWYRQLPEEGLKFMVYLQKENIIDESGMPKERFSAEFPKEGPSILRIQQVVRGDSAAYFCASSPPKSGMNTEAFFGQGTRLTVV.

J is TRBJ1-4 and V is TRBV19; weak D call: TRBD1 (6 bases). V was trimmed by 7 bases and J by 14 bases, leaving 20 bases between them. The CDR3 contains 13 residues. Germline V gene lookup returns CDR1 LNHDA and CDR2 SQIVND (reference sequence). CDR3 region: CASTPPGTYRLFF. The CDR3 region has the DNA TGTGCCAGTACGCCCCCAGGGACATACAGGCTGTTTTTT.

The V gene is TRBV7-6, the J gene TRBJ1-2; weak D call: TRBD1 (5 bases). CDR1 SGHVS and CDR2 FNYEAQ come from the germline V gene. V lost 3 bases, J lost 5 bases, and 7 bases lay in between. The CDR3 covers 12 residues. The chain's CDR3 is CASSLGEYGYTF. In DNA, the CDR3 is TGTGCCAGCAGCTTGGGGGAGTATGGCTACACCTTC. Drawing the rest from reference TRBV7-6 and TRBJ1-2, the complete variable domain is GAGVSQSPRYKVTKRGQDVALRCDPISGHVSLYWYRQALGQGPEFLTYFNYEAQQDKSGLPNDRFSAERPEGSISTLTIQRTEQRDSAMYRCASSLGEYGYTFGSGTRLTVV.

The sample holds a few counts of this clonotype. The chain employs TRBV18 and TRBJ2-7; no clear D gene. Per the germline V gene, CDR1 is KGHSH and CDR2 is LQKENI. Trimming stripped 3 bases from V and 2 bases from J, with 11 bases between. This CDR3 has 14 residues. The CDR3: CASSPKTLTYEQYF. As DNA, the CDR3 is TGTGCCAGCTCACCGAAGACATTAACCTACGAGCAGTACTTC.

J is TRBJ2-5 and V is TRBV6-5, with 9 positions matching TRBD2. CDR1 MNHEY and CDR2 SVGAGI come from the germline V gene. J gave up 1 base and V 2 bases, and 5 bases lay outside the gene matches. This CDR3 is built from 16 residues. Written as DNA, the CDR3 is TGTGCCAGCAGTTACCGTAGCGGGGGACTCCAAGAGACCCAGTACTTC. This gives the protein CASSYRSGGLQETQYF.

This clonotype was observed a few times. The chain couples TRBV7-2 to TRBJ2-7; 11 nucleotides match TRBD2. The length of the CDR3 is 15 residues. Trimming at V came to 3 bases and at J to 2 bases, leaving 3 bases not matched to a gene. The V gene's germline CDR1 is SGHTA and CDR2 FQGNSA. The CDR3 sequence: CASSLTSGKAYEQYF. CDR3 nucleotide sequence: TGTGCCAGCAGCTTGACTAGCGGGAAGGCCTACGAGCAGTACTTC.

The J gene is TRBJ1-6, the V gene TRBV2; D is unclear. The CDR3 length is 15 residues. V lost 1 base, J lost 10 bases, and 14 bases lay in between. Germline V CDR1 and CDR2: SNHLY, FYNNEI. The CDR3 sequence is CASSEGASLRSPLHF. CDR3 bases: TGTGCCAGCAGTGAAGGGGCCTCGCTTCGCTCACCCCTCCACTTT.